The rows below give T cell receptor beta chains drawn from one sample of a study of T cells in Graves' hyperthyroidism and ophthalmopathy. One entry per CDR3 protein, called by TCRdb with MiXCR from the multiplex PCR reads. The sample carries under 350,000 distinct CDR3 sequences, over 15% recorded once. Sequenced: blood. The receptors shown here come from a woman aged 50 to 65 with Graves' hyperthyroidism. Both conserved end residues are part of each CDR3. D genes are given only for firm matches. Rows give clone size only sometimes, using once, few, many, or a class for an expanded clone.

v_call: TRBV5-1; d_call: TRBD1; j_call: TRBJ2-3; clone_size: many; cdr3_nt: TGCGCCAGCAGCTTGTTCGGGGACAGGCCCACAGATACGCAGTATTTT; cdr3_aa: CASSLFGDRPTDTQYF
v_call: TRBV3-1; d_call: -; j_call: TRBJ2-1; clone_size: many; cdr3_nt: TGTGCCAGCAGCCAAGAAGGAGGGCATGAGCAGTTCTTC; cdr3_aa: CASSQEGGHEQFF
v_call: TRBV6-1; d_call: -; j_call: TRBJ2-2; clone_size: -; cdr3_nt: TGTGCCAGCAGCCCCACCCCCGAGTACACCGGGGAGCTGTTTTTT; cdr3_aa: CASSPTPEYTGELFF
v_call: TRBV9; d_call: -; j_call: TRBJ2-3; clone_size: -; cdr3_nt: TGTGCCAGCAGCGAACTAAGGACGGGAAGGGCAGATACGCAGTATTTT; cdr3_aa: CASSELRTGRADTQYF
v_call: TRBV15; d_call: -; j_call: TRBJ2-7; clone_size: -; cdr3_nt: TGTGCCACCAGCAGCCCGGCGGATCGGGCCTCCTACGAGCAGTACTTC; cdr3_aa: CATSSPADRASYEQYF
v_call: TRBV2; d_call: -; j_call: TRBJ2-2; clone_size: many; cdr3_nt: TGTGCCAGCAGTGAAGGACAGTTAACCGGGGAGCTGTTTTTT; cdr3_aa: CASSEGQLTGELFF
v_call: TRBV20-1; d_call: TRBD2; j_call: TRBJ2-2; clone_size: -; cdr3_nt: TGCAGTGCTCCGGTCGTAGGCGGGGGGGTGGTCGGGGAGCTGTTTTTT; cdr3_aa: CSAPVVGGGVVGELFF
v_call: TRBV18; d_call: TRBD2; j_call: TRBJ2-3; clone_size: many; cdr3_nt: TGTGCCAGCTCACCGGCAGGAGCGGGGGGCCGAGATACGCAGTATTTT; cdr3_aa: CASSPAGAGGRDTQYF
v_call: TRBV19; d_call: -; j_call: TRBJ1-5; clone_size: few; cdr3_nt: TGTGCCAGTAGTATCCACAGGGTCAACCAGCCCCAGCATTTT; cdr3_aa: CASSIHRVNQPQHF
v_call: TRBV6-1; d_call: -; j_call: TRBJ1-1; clone_size: -; cdr3_nt: TGTGCCAGCAGTGAGGACGTAAACACTGAAGCTTTCTTT; cdr3_aa: CASSEDVNTEAFF
v_call: TRBV11-3; d_call: -; j_call: TRBJ1-5; clone_size: -; cdr3_nt: TGTGCCAGCAGTGGAGAAGATTGGACAGATAGCAATCAGCCCCAGCATTTT; cdr3_aa: CASSGEDWTDSNQPQHF
v_call: TRBV11-1; d_call: TRBD2; j_call: TRBJ2-3; clone_size: few; cdr3_nt: TGTGCCAGCAGCTACGGGACTAGCGGGGGCTCACGCACAGATACGCAGTATTTT; cdr3_aa: CASSYGTSGGSRTDTQYF
v_call: TRBV3-1; d_call: -; j_call: TRBJ2-7; clone_size: many; cdr3_nt: TGTGCCAGCAGCCAACGGGAGTCCGAGCAGTACTTC; cdr3_aa: CASSQRESEQYF
v_call: TRBV15; d_call: -; j_call: TRBJ2-3; clone_size: few; cdr3_nt: TGTGCCACCAGCAGAGATCCCGGAGATACGCAGTATTTT; cdr3_aa: CATSRDPGDTQYF
v_call: TRBV6-5; d_call: TRBD1; j_call: TRBJ1-1; clone_size: few; cdr3_nt: TGTGCCAGCAGTTACTCCCCCGGGACAGGGAATACTGAAGCTTTCTTT; cdr3_aa: CASSYSPGTGNTEAFF
v_call: TRBV7-6; d_call: -; j_call: TRBJ1-6; clone_size: -; cdr3_nt: TGTGCCAGCAGCCCGGGAGGGTGGCGGTCACCCCTCCACTTT; cdr3_aa: CASSPGGWRSPLHF
v_call: TRBV5-4; d_call: TRBD2; j_call: TRBJ2-5; clone_size: -; cdr3_nt: TGTGCCAGCAGCTTGGACGGACTAGCGGGACGAGGAGAGACCCAGTACTTC; cdr3_aa: CASSLDGLAGRGETQYF
v_call: TRBV5-1; d_call: -; j_call: TRBJ1-4; clone_size: few; cdr3_nt: TGCGCCAGCAGAGTAGGTGATAATGAAAAACTGTTTTTT; cdr3_aa: CASRVGDNEKLFF
v_call: TRBV6-1; d_call: TRBD1; j_call: TRBJ2-7; clone_size: -; cdr3_nt: TGTGCCAGCAGTAGACAGGGATTAGGCGAGCAGTACTTC; cdr3_aa: CASSRQGLGEQYF
v_call: TRBV20-1; d_call: -; j_call: TRBJ2-2; clone_size: -; cdr3_nt: TGCAGTGCTAGGTGGGGGAGTTCGGTGGCCGGGGAGCTGTTTTTT; cdr3_aa: CSARWGSSVAGELFF
v_call: TRBV4-1; d_call: -; j_call: TRBJ1-1; clone_size: -; cdr3_nt: TGCGCCAGCAGCCAAGATCACTTGACTGAAGCTTTCTTT; cdr3_aa: CASSQDHLTEAFF
v_call: TRBV28; d_call: -; j_call: TRBJ2-7; clone_size: -; cdr3_nt: TGTGCCACTCATCGGGGGGCCGCCTACGAGCAGTACTTC; cdr3_aa: CATHRGAAYEQYF
v_call: TRBV12-3/TRBV12-4; d_call: -; j_call: TRBJ1-1; clone_size: many; cdr3_nt: TGTGCCAGCAGGGCAGGGCCGCCCACTGAAGCTTTCTTT; cdr3_aa: CASRAGPPTEAFF
v_call: TRBV4-1; d_call: -; j_call: TRBJ1-1; clone_size: few; cdr3_nt: TGCGCCAGCAGCCAAGTGAGTGTAGATCTGGGGCGAGCTTTCTTT; cdr3_aa: CASSQVSVDLGRAFF
v_call: TRBV5-6; d_call: TRBD2; j_call: TRBJ2-5; clone_size: few; cdr3_nt: TGTGCCAGCAGCGGGGGACTAGCGGGATTTCAAGAGACCCAGTACTTC; cdr3_aa: CASSGGLAGFQETQYF
v_call: TRBV4-1; d_call: TRBD2; j_call: TRBJ2-5; clone_size: -; cdr3_nt: TGCGCCAGCAGCCAAGTTGGACTAGCGGGGGGAGGAGGGGAGACCCAGTACTTC; cdr3_aa: CASSQVGLAGGGGETQYF
v_call: TRBV10-3; d_call: TRBD2; j_call: TRBJ2-5; clone_size: -; cdr3_nt: TGTGCCATCAGTGTAGGGCTAGCGGGACAAGAGACCCAGTACTTC; cdr3_aa: CAISVGLAGQETQYF
v_call: TRBV11-2; d_call: -; j_call: TRBJ1-3; clone_size: many; cdr3_nt: TGTGCCAGCAGCTCATTGCGTTCTACGAGCTCTGGAAACACCATATATTTT; cdr3_aa: CASSSLRSTSSGNTIYF
v_call: TRBV7-3; d_call: -; j_call: TRBJ2-3; clone_size: many; cdr3_nt: TGTGCCAGCAGCTTTCATTCAGGATCCACAGATACGCAGTATTTT; cdr3_aa: CASSFHSGSTDTQYF
v_call: TRBV3-1; d_call: -; j_call: TRBJ1-1; clone_size: few; cdr3_nt: TGTGCCAGCAGCCAAACAGTCTTAATGAACACTGAAGCTTTCTTT; cdr3_aa: CASSQTVLMNTEAFF
v_call: TRBV10-3; d_call: TRBD2; j_call: TRBJ2-3; clone_size: -; cdr3_nt: TGTGCCATCAGTTCTAGCGGGGGCACAGATACGCAGTATTTT; cdr3_aa: CAISSSGGTDTQYF
v_call: TRBV6-1; d_call: -; j_call: TRBJ2-1; clone_size: few; cdr3_nt: TGTGCCAGCAGCCACCCTGGGAATGAGCAGTTCTTC; cdr3_aa: CASSHPGNEQFF
v_call: TRBV7-2; d_call: -; j_call: TRBJ2-7; clone_size: -; cdr3_nt: TGTGCCAGCAGTCCCCTTTTGACCCGGACCTACGAGCAGTACTTC; cdr3_aa: CASSPLLTRTYEQYF
v_call: TRBV3-1; d_call: TRBD2; j_call: TRBJ2-3; clone_size: few; cdr3_nt: TGTGCCAGCAGCCCTCCCACTAGCGGGCCTAGCACAGATACGCAGTATTTT; cdr3_aa: CASSPPTSGPSTDTQYF
v_call: TRBV29-1; d_call: TRBD1; j_call: TRBJ1-1; clone_size: -; cdr3_nt: TGCAGCGTAAGTGGACAGGCAAACACTGAAGCTTTCTTT; cdr3_aa: CSVSGQANTEAFF
v_call: TRBV19; d_call: -; j_call: TRBJ2-7; clone_size: few; cdr3_nt: TGTGCCAGTAGTATCTCAGCGCCTGCGGGAGAGCAGTACTTC; cdr3_aa: CASSISAPAGEQYF
v_call: TRBV5-1; d_call: -; j_call: TRBJ1-2; clone_size: -; cdr3_nt: TGCGCCAGCAGCTACCTACAGGGAAGCGATGGCTACACCTTC; cdr3_aa: CASSYLQGSDGYTF
v_call: TRBV5-1; d_call: -; j_call: TRBJ2-7; clone_size: few; cdr3_nt: TGCGCCAGCAGCTTGGTACCCGGGACTGGCTTACACTACGAGCAGTACTTC; cdr3_aa: CASSLVPGTGLHYEQYF
v_call: TRBV5-1; d_call: TRBD1; j_call: TRBJ2-3; clone_size: -; cdr3_nt: TGCGCCAGCAGATCCGGGACAGGGTCCTACCGGGGCACAGATACGCAGTATTTT; cdr3_aa: CASRSGTGSYRGTDTQYF
v_call: TRBV9; d_call: -; j_call: TRBJ1-2; clone_size: -; cdr3_nt: TGTGCCAGCAGCCCCCGGGGAGAGAACTATGGCTACACCTTC; cdr3_aa: CASSPRGENYGYTF
v_call: TRBV7-8; d_call: -; j_call: TRBJ2-5; clone_size: few; cdr3_nt: TGTGCCAGCAGCTTAGGTCGCAGCGGGGAGACCCAGTACTTC; cdr3_aa: CASSLGRSGETQYF
v_call: TRBV20-1; d_call: -; j_call: TRBJ2-2; clone_size: -; cdr3_nt: TGCAGCGCTAGAGGGGGATCGGCGAACACCGGGGAGCTGTTTTTT; cdr3_aa: CSARGGSANTGELFF
v_call: TRBV30; d_call: TRBD2; j_call: TRBJ2-3; clone_size: few; cdr3_nt: TGTGCCTGGAGTGTACCCTGGGATAGCGGGGACACAGATACGCAGTATTTT; cdr3_aa: CAWSVPWDSGDTDTQYF
v_call: TRBV6-1; d_call: -; j_call: TRBJ2-1; clone_size: -; cdr3_nt: TGTGCCAGCAGTGCCGCGGGCGGAACTTACAATGAGCAGTTCTTC; cdr3_aa: CASSAAGGTYNEQFF
v_call: TRBV30; d_call: -; j_call: TRBJ1-5; clone_size: few; cdr3_nt: TGTGCCTGGAGTCGGGGAAGCGGGGTCCAGCCCCAGCATTTT; cdr3_aa: CAWSRGSGVQPQHF
v_call: TRBV28; d_call: -; j_call: TRBJ2-1; clone_size: -; cdr3_nt: TGTGCCAGCAGGCCAGTGGGTGCTCAGGATGAGCAGTTCTTC; cdr3_aa: CASRPVGAQDEQFF
v_call: TRBV29-1; d_call: TRBD1; j_call: TRBJ2-7; clone_size: -; cdr3_nt: TGCAGCGTAATAGCGCAGGGGGAATACGAGCAGTACTTC; cdr3_aa: CSVIAQGEYEQYF
v_call: TRBV6-1; d_call: TRBD2; j_call: TRBJ2-6; clone_size: many; cdr3_nt: TGTGCCAGCAGTGAAGCATTGGGGGGGGGAACGGCCAACGTCCTGACTTTC; cdr3_aa: CASSEALGGGTANVLTF
v_call: TRBV7-8; d_call: -; j_call: TRBJ1-2; clone_size: many; cdr3_nt: TGTGCCAGCAGCACGAGGACGGGGGACTATGGCTACACCTTC; cdr3_aa: CASSTRTGDYGYTF
v_call: TRBV15; d_call: TRBD1; j_call: TRBJ1-3; clone_size: -; cdr3_nt: TGTGCCACCAGCAGAGGGCAGGGGGCCAGCTCTGGAAACACCATATATTTT; cdr3_aa: CATSRGQGASSGNTIYF
v_call: TRBV20-1; d_call: -; j_call: TRBJ2-2; clone_size: -; cdr3_nt: TGCAGTGCTAGAGATAATAGGGTGGGACAAACCGGGGAGCTGTTTTTT; cdr3_aa: CSARDNRVGQTGELFF
v_call: TRBV4-2; d_call: TRBD1; j_call: TRBJ2-6; clone_size: -; cdr3_nt: TGTGCCAGCAGACCCGACAGGGTTGGGGCCAACGTCCTGACTTTC; cdr3_aa: CASRPDRVGANVLTF
v_call: TRBV27; d_call: -; j_call: TRBJ2-7; clone_size: many; cdr3_nt: TGTGCCAGCAGTTTAACGGGGGTCGAGCAGTACTTC; cdr3_aa: CASSLTGVEQYF
v_call: TRBV10-3; d_call: -; j_call: TRBJ2-5; clone_size: -; cdr3_nt: TGTGCCATCAGTGGGAGCAGGGAAGAGACCCAGTACTTC; cdr3_aa: CAISGSREETQYF
v_call: TRBV9; d_call: -; j_call: TRBJ1-1; clone_size: -; cdr3_nt: TGTGCCAGCAGCGTATGGGTGAACACTGAAGCTTTCTTT; cdr3_aa: CASSVWVNTEAFF
v_call: TRBV30; d_call: -; j_call: TRBJ2-2; clone_size: many; cdr3_nt: TGTGCCCAAAAGTACATGTACACCGGGGAGCTGTTTTTT; cdr3_aa: CAQKYMYTGELFF
v_call: TRBV20-1; d_call: -; j_call: TRBJ2-3; clone_size: -; cdr3_nt: TGCAGTGTCAAGCGGAGCACAGATACGCAGTATTTT; cdr3_aa: CSVKRSTDTQYF